A single sample is the source of the 9 T cell receptor beta chains below, sequenced in a study of PD-L1 blockade in urothelial cancer. Described time point: peripheral blood 6 weeks after treatment start. Clones were read by immunoSEQ multiplex PCR, and TCRdb kept only the in-frame ones, dropping some. The sample lists some 110,000 clones; 75% to 95% were seen once. This material consisted of PBMCs, taken around atezolizumab (anti-PD-L1) treatment. Receptor source: a man aged 55 to 70 with urothelial cancer.

The V and J genes are TRBV5-4 and TRBJ2-1; D is possibly TRBD2 (6 bases). This CDR3 region has 15 residues. Per germline, CDR1 SGHNT and CDR2 YYREEE (reference sequence). V was clipped by 4 bases and J by 5 bases, with 16 bases between them. The CDR3 DNA reads as TGTGCCAGCAGCCTCTTAGACACGGGGGACAATGAGCAGTTCTTC. Protein: CASSLLDTGDNEQFF.

The rearrangement joins TRBV10-1 to TRBJ2-7; D ambiguous. CDR1 and CDR2 from the germline V gene are WNHNN and SYGVQD (reference sequence). The V end was cut by 2 bases, the J end by 5 bases, with 16 bases between. This CDR3 has 15 amino acids. The CDR3, as DNA: TGCGCCAGCAGTGAGATAACGAGGCATGGCGACGAGCAGTACTTC. Translated: CASSEITRHGDEQYF.

The V and J genes are TRBV19 and TRBJ2-2, with unresolved D. The CDR3 sequence is 13 residues long. Germline V gene lookup returns CDR1 LNHDA and CDR2 SQIVND (reference sequence). V lost 8 bases, J lost 7 bases, and 14 bases lay in between. CDR3 region: CASGGASYGELFF. The CDR3 DNA follows: TGTGCCAGTGGCGGCGCTTCGTACGGGGAGCTGTTTTTT.

V usage is TRBV7-2 and J usage is TRBJ2-3; 12 nucleotides agree with TRBD2. The CDR3 spans 15 residues. Germline V CDR1 and CDR2: SGHTA, FQGNSA. V was clipped by 6 bases and J by 2 bases; unmatched bases: 3. Here the CDR3 reads CASRTSGGSTDTQYF. Written as DNA, the CDR3 is TGTGCCAGCAGAACTAGCGGGGGGTCCACAGATACGCAGTATTTT.

The chain couples TRBV6-5 to TRBJ1-2, with 8 positions matching TRBD1. With 7 bases clipped from V and 8 bases from J, the junction kept 9 bases outside the gene matches. CDR3 size: 13 residues. Germline V lookup: CDR1 MNHEY, CDR2 SVGAGI. In DNA form, the CDR3 reads TGTGCCAGCAAGTACAGGGGGGGAAAGGGCTACACCTTC. Its protein is CASKYRGGKGYTF.

This sequence joins TRBV18 and TRBJ2-1; maybe TRBD2 (6 bases). The germline V gene encodes CDR1 KGHSH and CDR2 LQKENI. The CDR3 contains 15 residues. Between the trimmed V and J ends, which lost 3 bases and 8 bases, there was a span of 17 bases. The CDR3 here is CASSPPGRLFYEQFF. The CDR3 DNA reads as TGTGCCAGCTCACCCCCTGGGAGGTTGTTCTATGAGCAGTTCTTC.

The J gene is TRBJ1-3, the V gene TRBV7-2; no definite D call. This CDR3 contains 15 residues. V was trimmed by 2 bases and J by 2 bases, leaving 10 bases between them. Germline values: CDR1 SGHTA, CDR2 FQGNSA. CDR3 DNA: TGTGCCAGCAGCTTATTGGAGGGTGCTGGAAACACCATATATTTT. Translating gives CASSLLEGAGNTIYF.

The chain couples TRBV6-6 to TRBJ2-7; maybe TRBD2 (6 bases). V was pared by 2 bases and J by 0 bases, with 14 bases between. CDR1 is MNHNY and CDR2 is SVGAGI in the germline V gene (reference sequence). The CDR3 consists of 16 residues. The CDR3 nucleotides are TGTGCCAGCAGTTACCTGACTAGTCAGAGCTCCTACGAGCAGTACTTC. This codes for CASSYLTSQSSYEQYF.

V usage is TRBV19 and J usage is TRBJ2-1; 11 bases line up with TRBD2. V gave up 4 bases and J gave up 7 bases; unmatched junction bases: 3. CDR1 LNHDA and CDR2 SQIVND come from the germline V gene (reference sequence). This CDR3 has 14 amino acids. As DNA, the CDR3 is TGTGCCAGTAGTACGGGACTAGCGGTAAATGAGCAGTTCTTC. This encodes CASSTGLAVNEQFF.